This T cell receptor beta chain originates from a study of cytomegalovirus exposure and HLA in healthy donors. Study in general: The study placed roughly four fifths of its approximately 380 genotyped donors in the Caucasian-associated ancestry cluster. Overall study results and limits: The study recorded some 160 TCR beta chains that were cytomegalovirus-associated.

The CDR3 is made up of 14 amino acids. The ends lost 5 bases at V and 4 bases at J; junction bases unmatched: 4. In germline, CDR1 is MNHEY, CDR2 SMNVEV (reference sequence). 13 Jbeta primers and 60 Vbeta primers were used for the PCR. Method: immunoSEQ multiplex PCR; TCRdb's copy keeps in-frame clones and lacks some. The table includes about 79,000 clones, 65% to 75% detected once. Remarks on this clone: Its antigen is as yet unknown.

Sequencing was carried out using PBMCs. The V and J genes are TRBV27 and TRBJ2-1; the match to TRBD1 covers 8 bases. This sequence originates from a man aged 35-49 years in good health and CMV-seropositive. The DNA of the CDR3 is TGTGCCAGCAGTGCAGGGGGCGCGTACAATGAGCAGTTCTTC. This translates into CASSAGGAYNEQFF.